These 23 T cell receptor beta chains came from one sample sequenced in a study of CD8 T cells in ankylosing spondylitis. Whole-study findings and limits: Within ankylosing spondylitis blood, a TCR beta motif made up of under 10 highly homologous variants appeared to be characteristic.

These TCRs' antigens remain unknown. TCRdb reanalysed the 5' RACE reads using MiXCR and keeps one entry per CDR3 protein. This sample has roughly 450,000 distinct CDR3 sequences, with about 24% found just once. The sequencing input was blood, either unsorted or a sorted T cell fraction (not recorded which). These receptor sequences come from a male donor with ankylosing spondylitis.

This clonotype was observed at least ten times. Sequence at one end of the junction differs from germline and may be a read error. The chain joins TRBV2 to TRBJ2-1; 7 positions agree with TRBD2. Looked up from germline, CDR1 is SNHLY and CDR2 is FYNNEI. The CDR3 consists of 18 residues. CDR3 residues: CASSLREGLASLGNKQFF. The CDR3 nucleotides are TGTGCCAGCAGCCTCAGGGAGGGTCTAGCGTCCCTCGGCAATAAGCAGTTCTTC.

This clonotype has a count of ten or more. The CDR3 here is CASSLGDREYDGYTF. The CDR3, as DNA: TGTGCCAGCAGCTTGGGGGACAGGGAATATGATGGCTACACCTTC. The V gene is TRBV13, the J gene TRBJ1-2, with TRBD1 identical over 9 bases. In germline, CDR1 is PRHDT, CDR2 FYEKMQ (reference sequence). The CDR3 is made up of 15 amino acids. Trimming took 3 bases from V and 6 from J; bases not matched to a gene: 8.

The chain links TRBV7-2 to TRBJ2-1, with a tentative D call TRBD2 (6 bases). CDR1 and CDR2 from the germline V gene are SGHTA and FQGNSA. V lost 1 base and J lost 9, with 10 bases in between. The CDR3 totals 13 residues. CDR3 in DNA: TGTGCCAGCAGCTTAGGCGGGGTCGGTGAGCAGTTCTTC. It encodes CASSLGGVGEQFF.

This clonotype came up a few times. The J gene is TRBJ2-3, the V gene TRBV10-2; possibly TRBD2 for D (5 bases). Germline V gene data show CDR1 as WSHSY and CDR2 as SAAADI. The CDR3 runs to 13 residues. Trimming took off 3 bases at V and 5 bases at J, with 9 bases between the two ends. In nucleotides, the CDR3 is TGCGCCAGCAGTGAAAAGGGAGAAGATACGCAGTATTTT. Translating it yields CASSEKGEDTQYF.

This clonotype was counted only a few times. The rearrangement joins TRBV27 to TRBJ2-1, with D possibly being TRBD1 (7 bases). Trimming stripped 4 bases from V and 2 bases from J, with 12 bases between. CDR3 length: 15 amino acids. CDR1 and CDR2 (germline): MNHEY, SMNVEV (reference sequence). The CDR3 nucleotides read TGTGCCAGCAGTTCAGGGGGGAAAACCTACAATGAGCAGTTCTTC. Its protein is CASSSGGKTYNEQFF.

This clonotype was seen only a few times. The J gene is TRBJ1-6, the V gene TRBV2; D possibly corresponds to TRBD1 (6 bases). This CDR3 region has 13 residues. CDR1 is SNHLY, CDR2 FYNNEI, per germline. The ends were cut back, 6 bases at V and 10 bases at J, with 13 bases in the middle. CDR3 region: CASRRDIRSPLHF. The CDR3 DNA sequence: TGTGCCAGCAGGCGGGACATCCGCTCACCCCTCCACTTT.

The chain employs TRBV20-1 and TRBJ2-1; no clear D. V was trimmed by 3 bases and J by 0 bases, leaving 18 bases between them. Germline V gene sequence: CDR1 DFQATT, CDR2 SNEGSKA (reference sequence). The CDR3 is 17 residues long. The CDR3 is CSASPLRRRSSYNEQFF. CDR3 nucleotides: TGCAGTGCTAGTCCTCTGAGGCGGCGAAGCTCCTACAATGAGCAGTTCTTC.

The J gene is TRBJ2-2, the V gene TRBV20-1; 12 nucleotides line up with TRBD2. This CDR3 has 16 residues. Germline V CDR1 and CDR2: DFQATT, SNEGSKA (reference sequence). V gave up 4 bases and J gave up 7 bases; unmatched junction bases: 10. CDR3 sequence reads: CSATQTSGSLIGELFF. The CDR3 nucleotides read TGCAGTGCTACTCAGACTAGCGGGAGCTTAATCGGGGAGCTGTTTTTT.

This chain uses TRBV7-2 with TRBJ2-3, with a weak D call TRBD1 (5 bases). The CDR3 has 14 residues. V was shortened by 5 bases and J by 2 bases, with 11 bases between the two germline ends. Germline V CDR1 and CDR2: SGHTA, FQGNSA. The CDR3 nucleotides read TGTGCCAGCAGCATCGACAGAGCCACAGATACGCAGTATTTT. It is translated as CASSIDRATDTQYF.

A single count supports this clonotype. This chain's CDR3 is CSAREGPVTEAFF. CDR3 bases: TGCAGTGCTAGAGAGGGACCAGTTACTGAAGCTTTCTTT. The genes are TRBV20-1 and TRBJ1-1; D may be TRBD1 (5 bases). The V gene's germline CDR1 is DFQATT and CDR2 SNEGSKA (reference sequence). The V and J ends lost 0 bases and 5 bases respectively, with 10 bases between them. The CDR3 is 13 amino acids.

V gene TRBV11-1 combines with J gene TRBJ2-1; 10 bases agree with TRBD2. Germline V gives CDR1 SGHAT, CDR2 FQDESV (reference sequence). V gave up 3 bases and J gave up 0 bases; unmatched junction bases: 8. The CDR3 totals 18 residues. CDR3 amino acids: CASSFTGTSASSYNEQFF. DNA of the CDR3: TGTGCCAGCAGCTTCACCGGGACTAGCGCGAGCTCCTACAATGAGCAGTTCTTC.

The J gene is TRBJ1-6, the V gene TRBV27, with D tentatively TRBD1 (5 bases). CDR1 MNHEY and CDR2 SMNVEV come from the germline V gene (reference sequence). The V end lost 2 bases, the J end lost 13 bases, and 15 bases lay between the germline ends. The CDR3 runs to 14 residues. The CDR3 here is CASSLAGRGSPLHF. The CDR3 bases are TGTGCCAGCAGTTTAGCAGGGAGAGGCTCCCCCCTCCACTTT.

This clonotype was counted only a few times. V and J are TRBV5-1 and TRBJ1-1, with 9 bases aligning to TRBD1. Trimming took 4 bases from V and 1 from J; bases not matched to a gene: 11. This CDR3 comprises 17 residues. CDR1 is SGHRS and CDR2 is YFSETQ in the germline V gene. The CDR3 DNA sequence: TGCGCCAGCAGCCTCCGGGGACAGGGAGGGAAGAACACTGAAGCTTTCTTT. Translation: CASSLRGQGGKNTEAFF. The full variable domain, completed using reference TRBV5-1 and TRBJ1-1, is KAGVTQTPRYLIKTRGQQVTLSCSPISGHRSVSWYQQTPGQGLQFLFEYFSETQRNKGNFPGRFSGRQFSNSRSEMNVSTLELGDSALYLCASSLRGQGGKNTEAFFGQGTRLTVV.

The rearrangement joins TRBV7-2 to TRBJ2-6, with TRBD1 matching over 7 bases. The CDR3 is 15 amino acids. The germline V gene encodes CDR1 SGHTA and CDR2 FQGNSA. The V and J ends lost 6 bases and 4 bases, in that order; junction bases with no gene match: 6. The CDR3 protein is CASSQQGSGANVLTF. In DNA form, the CDR3 reads TGTGCCAGCAGTCAACAGGGGTCCGGGGCCAACGTCCTGACTTTC.

V is TRBV7-2 and J is TRBJ2-7; D is perhaps TRBD2 (5 bases). The CDR3 totals 16 residues. The V gene lost 1 base and the J gene lost 3 bases, with 16 bases spanning the gap. CDR1 is SGHTA, CDR2 FQGNSA, per germline. In DNA, the CDR3 is TGTGCCAGCAGCTTAGGAGGGTCCTCGACGGGCTACGAGCAGTACTTC. It is translated as CASSLGGSSTGYEQYF.

This clonotype was detected only a few times. The chain employs TRBV12-3 or TRBV12-4 and TRBJ1-5, with 10 bases matching TRBD1. With V trimmed by 4 bases and J by 5 bases, 5 bases remained unmatched. This CDR3 contains 15 residues. The CDR3: CASSWTGGVDQPQHF. For the CDR3, the DNA is TGTGCCAGCAGTTGGACAGGGGGGGTGGATCAGCCCCAGCATTTT.

This clonotype was observed many times. The J gene is TRBJ2-7, the V gene TRBV5-1, with 7 bases lining up with TRBD1. CDR1 and CDR2 from the germline V gene are SGHRS and YFSETQ. J was trimmed by 0 bases and V by 0 bases; bases with no gene match: 0. The CDR3 covers 14 residues. DNA of the CDR3: TGCGCCAGCAGCTTGGGACAGGGCTCCTACGAGCAGTACGTC. It translates to CASSLGQGSYEQYV.

This clonotype was detected once. The chain employs TRBV15 and TRBJ2-5, with no clear D. The CDR3 has 14 amino acids. Per germline, CDR1 LNHNV and CDR2 YYDKDF (reference sequence). Trimming removed 0 bases at V and 0 bases at J, with 5 bases between. CDR3 in amino acids: CATSRDRYQETQYF. The CDR3 bases are TGTGCCACCAGCAGAGACAGGTACCAAGAGACCCAGTACTTC.

This clonotype was seen more than once but under ten times. The chain links TRBV7-9 to TRBJ2-5; D remains unclear. V was clipped by 5 bases and J by 5 bases, with 15 bases between them. Germline V CDR1 and CDR2: SEHNR, FQNEAQ (reference sequence). This CDR3 region has 14 residues. The CDR3 loop is CASSHKGPRETQYF. The DNA for the CDR3 is TGTGCCAGCAGCCACAAGGGCCCCCGGGAGACCCAGTACTTC. Looking up the rest from reference TRBV7-9 and TRBJ2-5 gives the full variable domain: DTGVSQNPRHKITKRGQNVTFRCDPISEHNRLYWYRQTLGQGPEFLTYFQNEAQLEKSRLLSDRFSAERPKGSFSTLEIQRTEQGDSAMYLCASSHKGPRETQYFGPGTRLLVL.

This clonotype was counted ten times or more. The gene calls are TRBV5-1 and TRBJ2-3; D is perhaps TRBD2 (5 bases). Trimming left V 0 bases short and J 3 bases short, with 11 bases between. The germline CDR1 and CDR2 sequences are SGHRS and YFSETQ. This CDR3 region has 15 residues. The CDR3: CASSLEGRTTDTQYF. CDR3 in DNA: TGCGCCAGCAGCTTGGAGGGCAGGACTACAGATACGCAGTATTTT.

This chain connects TRBV24-1 to TRBJ1-2; TRBD1 might be the D (5 bases). Germline V gene sequence: CDR1 KGHDR, CDR2 SFDVKD. CDR3 length equals 14 residues. With 3 bases removed from V and 4 bases from J, the gap between germline ends came to 11 bases. CDR3 sequence reads: CATSDTTGPYGYTF. CDR3 bases: TGTGCCACCAGTGATACCACAGGCCCCTATGGCTACACCTTC.

The V and J genes are TRBV20-1 and TRBJ2-4; 10 bases are a match to TRBD2. Germline loops: CDR1 DFQATT, CDR2 SNEGSKA (reference sequence). There are 12 residues in the CDR3. J lost 6 bases, V lost 7 bases, and 3 bases had no gene match. The CDR3 nucleotides read TGCAGTGTTCGGACTAGCGGAAACATTCAGTACTTC. Its translation: CSVRTSGNIQYF.

This clonotype was recorded many times. This chain connects TRBV7-2 to TRBJ2-3; D unclear. Germline CDR1 is SGHTA and CDR2 is FQGNSA. The V gene lost 2 bases and the J gene lost 7 bases, with 13 bases spanning the gap. This CDR3 comprises 14 residues. In DNA, the CDR3 is TGTGCCAGCAGCTTAACCGGCGGTGTGAATACGCAGTATTTT. It yields the protein CASSLTGGVNTQYF. Drawing the rest from reference TRBV7-2 and TRBJ2-3, the complete variable domain is GAGVSQSPSNKVTEKGKDVELRCDPISGHTALYWYRQSLGQGLEFLIYFQGNSAPDKSGLPSDRFSAERTGGSVSTLTIQRTQQEDSAVYLCASSLTGGVNTQYFGPGTRLTVL.